The clone carrying this TCR beta chain was seen just once. Its antigen is still unknown. The data were produced by immunoSEQ multiplex PCR, yet TCRdb's version contains in-frame clones alone and is incomplete. The data show tens of thousands of clones, around 90% seen once. J was trimmed by 2 bases and V by 4 bases; bases with no gene match: 12. The germline V gene has CDR1 SNHLY and CDR2 FYNNEI. The CDR3 runs 17 residues. This sample was included in a study of graft-versus-host responses after intestinal transplantation. Study context: The recipients all started with anti-thymocyte globulin induction and then took tacrolimus and steroids for 3 to 4 years.

Regarding the study as a whole: Patients with graft-donor T cell macrochimerism had high graft-versus-host to host-versus-graft clonal ratios in allografts. Early post-transplant HvG declines tracked with peak circulating GvH clone levels. GvH clones were identified in recipient marrow, with some first appearing in ileum or blood.

The chain couples TRBV2 to TRBJ1-1; 8 positions agree with TRBD1. This clonotype originated in a human patient who received an intestinal transplant, so some T cells may come from the graft donor. The sequencing here drew on PBMCs, taken 26 days after transplant. The CDR3 sequence: CASSVRILGQANTEAFF. CDR3 nucleotide sequence: TGTGCCAGCAGTGTTCGGATTCTGGGACAGGCAAACACTGAAGCTTTCTTT. The whole variable domain, filled in from reference TRBV2 and TRBJ1-1, reads EPEVTQTPSHQVTQMGQEVILRCVPISNHLYFYWYRQILGQKVEFLVSFYNNEISEKSEIFDDQFSVERPDGSNFTLKIRSTKLEDSAMYFCASSVRILGQANTEAFFGQGTRLTVV.